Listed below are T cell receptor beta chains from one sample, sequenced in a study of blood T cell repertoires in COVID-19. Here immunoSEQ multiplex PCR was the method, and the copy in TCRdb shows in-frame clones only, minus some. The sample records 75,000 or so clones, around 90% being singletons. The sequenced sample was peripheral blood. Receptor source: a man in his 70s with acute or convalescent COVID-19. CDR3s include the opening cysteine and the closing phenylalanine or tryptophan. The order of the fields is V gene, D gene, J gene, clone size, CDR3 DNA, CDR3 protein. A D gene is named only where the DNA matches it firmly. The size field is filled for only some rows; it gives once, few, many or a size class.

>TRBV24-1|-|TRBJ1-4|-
TGTGCCACCAGTGATGATGCAGAGACGGGTGGTGAAAAACTGTTTTTT
CATSDDAETGGEKLFF
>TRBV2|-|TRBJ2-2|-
TGTGCCAGCAGTTCACAGGGTCTGGTCAACACCGGGGAGCTGTTTTTT
CASSSQGLVNTGELFF
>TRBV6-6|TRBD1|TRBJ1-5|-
TGTGCCAGCAGTGGGGGACAGGGGATTAATCAGCCCCAGCATTTT
CASSGGQGINQPQHF
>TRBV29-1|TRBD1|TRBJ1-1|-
TGCAGCTCCCAGGGGGGCAGTAACACTGAAGCTTTCTTT
CSSQGGSNTEAFF
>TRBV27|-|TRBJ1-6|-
TGTGCCAGCAGTTTCCTGAATTCACCCCTCCACTTT
CASSFLNSPLHF
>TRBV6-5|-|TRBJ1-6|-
TGTGCCAGCAGCACCGCGGGGGGGAGTTCACCCCTCCACTTT
CASSTAGGSSPLHF
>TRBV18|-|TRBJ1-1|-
TGTGCCAGCTCACCTACCCCAGGGGATACTGAAGCTTTCTTT
CASSPTPGDTEAFF
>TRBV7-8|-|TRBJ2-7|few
TGTGCCAGCAGCTTAGTCGCCAGGGCCTACGAGCAGTACTTC
CASSLVARAYEQYF
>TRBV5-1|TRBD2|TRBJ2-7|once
TGCGCCAGCAGCTTGGGATTTAGCGGGAGTAGGGACGAGCAGTACTTC
CASSLGFSGSRDEQYF
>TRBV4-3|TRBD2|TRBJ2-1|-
TGCGCCAGCAGCCAAGATCTAGCGGGAGGCCAATTCAATGAGCAGTTCTTC
CASSQDLAGGQFNEQFF
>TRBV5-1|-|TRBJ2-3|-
TGCGCCAGCAGCTTGGTGGGGACTCCCAGTACGCAGTATTTT
CASSLVGTPSTQYF
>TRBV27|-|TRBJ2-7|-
TGTGCCAGCAGTTTTAACAGGGGGGGGGTGCCGGAAAAATACGAGCAGTACTTC
CASSFNRGGVPEKYEQYF
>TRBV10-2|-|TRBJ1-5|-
TGCGCCACCCAGGACCAAAGGCGGGCCCAGCATTTT
CATQDQRRAQHF
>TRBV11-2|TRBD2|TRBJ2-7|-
TGTGCCAGCAGCTCGGGACTAGCGGGAGCCCACGAGCAGTACTTC
CASSSGLAGAHEQYF
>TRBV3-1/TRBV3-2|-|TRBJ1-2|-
TGTGCCAGCAGCCAAGATGGGGCTCTCCGGGACTATGGCTACACCTTC
CASSQDGALRDYGYTF
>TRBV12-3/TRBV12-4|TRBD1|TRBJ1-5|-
TGTGCCAGCAGCCGACGACAGGGAGCAGAGCATTTT
CASSRRQGAEHF
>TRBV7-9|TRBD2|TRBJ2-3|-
TGTGCCAGCAGCGCGATACCGACTAGCGGGGGGAGGGATACGCAGTATTTT
CASSAIPTSGGRDTQYF
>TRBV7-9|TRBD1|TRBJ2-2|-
TGTGCCAGCAGCACCTGGACAGGGGGAAACACCGGGGAGCTGTTTTTT
CASSTWTGGNTGELFF
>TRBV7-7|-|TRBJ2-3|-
TGTGCCAGCAGCCTCGTTGAGGGTGGGGGCACAGATACGCAGTATTTT
CASSLVEGGGTDTQYF
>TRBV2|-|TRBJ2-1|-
TGTGCCTCTGGCGGGGGCCCCTACAATGAGCAGTTCTTC
CASGGGPYNEQFF
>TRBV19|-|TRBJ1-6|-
TGTGCCAGTAGGGGGGGAACGGCGAGCTCCTATAATTCACCCCTCCACTTT
CASRGGTASSYNSPLHF
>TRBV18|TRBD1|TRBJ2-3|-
TGTGCCAGCTCTACCGGGACAGGGGTAAACACAGATACGCAGTATTTT
CASSTGTGVNTDTQYF
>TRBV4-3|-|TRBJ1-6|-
TGCGCCAGCAGCCAAGAGAGAAGGCAGGTTAATTCACCCCTCCACTTT
CASSQERRQVNSPLHF
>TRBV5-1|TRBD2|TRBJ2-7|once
TGCGCCAGCAGCTTGATCGGGACTAGCGGGATGGGCTCCTACGAGCAGTACTTC
CASSLIGTSGMGSYEQYF
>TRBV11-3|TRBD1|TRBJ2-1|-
TGTGCCAGCAGCTTGGGACAGGGGAACGGTGAGCAGTTCTTC
CASSLGQGNGEQFF
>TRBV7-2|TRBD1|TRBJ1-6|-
TGTGCCAGCAGCTATCGGACAGGGGGAACTGCACCCCTCCACTTT
CASSYRTGGTAPLHF
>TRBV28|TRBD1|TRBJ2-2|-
TGTGCCAGCAGTCGGGACAGCAACACCGGGGAGCTGTTTTTT
CASSRDSNTGELFF
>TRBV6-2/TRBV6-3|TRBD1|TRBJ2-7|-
TGTGCCAGCAGCCCCTGGACAGGGGGCCGTAGAGAGCAGTACTTC
CASSPWTGGRREQYF
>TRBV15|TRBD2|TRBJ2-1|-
TGTGCCACGGGGAACATAGGGCGGGGGAGCTCCTACAATGAGCAGTTCTTC
CATGNIGRGSSYNEQFF
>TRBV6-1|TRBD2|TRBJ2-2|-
TGTGCCAGCAGTGAATTTGGGACTAGAGGGGAGATTGGGACCGGGGAGCTGTTTTTT
CASSEFGTRGEIGTGELFF
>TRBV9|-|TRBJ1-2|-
TGTGCCAGCAGCCCCCTGGGGCAGAACTATGGCTACACCTTC
CASSPLGQNYGYTF
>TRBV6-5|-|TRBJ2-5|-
TGTGCCAGCAGTTACTCGGGAGGCCTGCGTTCGGAGACCCAGTACTTC
CASSYSGGLRSETQYF
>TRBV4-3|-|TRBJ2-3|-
TGCGCCAGCAGCCAAGATCGCACCTACGGGGATACGCAGTATTTT
CASSQDRTYGDTQYF
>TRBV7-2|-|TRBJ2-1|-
TGTGCCAGCAGCTGGGTGTGGGGGGGGCTTGGGAATGAGCAGTTCTTC
CASSWVWGGLGNEQFF
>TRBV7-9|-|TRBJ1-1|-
TGTGCCAGCAGCTTAGTTGCCAGGATGAACACTGAAGCTTTCTTT
CASSLVARMNTEAFF
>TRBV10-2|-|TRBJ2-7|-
TGCGCCAGCGGGGCTCATGCCTACGAGCAGTACTTC
CASGAHAYEQYF
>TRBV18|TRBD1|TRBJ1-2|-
TGTGCCAGCTCACCGCAGGGGGGCTCTAACTATGGCTACACCTTC
CASSPQGGSNYGYTF
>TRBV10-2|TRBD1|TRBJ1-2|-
TGCGCCAGCAGAGACCAGGGGGTAAACTATGGCTACACCTTC
CASRDQGVNYGYTF
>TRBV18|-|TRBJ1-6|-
TGTGCCAGCTCACCGGTCAACCCAATAGAATCACCCCTCCACTTT
CASSPVNPIESPLHF
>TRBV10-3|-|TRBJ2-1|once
TGTGCCATCCGAATGGGCGACGTTTACAATGAGCAGTTCTTC
CAIRMGDVYNEQFF
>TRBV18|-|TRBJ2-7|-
TGTGCCAGCTCACAGTCCGGCAGAGGTCCCTCTTACGAGCAGTACTTC
CASSQSGRGPSYEQYF
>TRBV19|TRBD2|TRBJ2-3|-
TGTGCCAGTAGTATCGGACTAGCGGCAACAGATACGCAGTATTTT
CASSIGLAATDTQYF
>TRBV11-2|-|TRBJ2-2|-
TGTGCCAGCAGCTTTGTTAGCGTGGACGGGGAGCTGTTTTTT
CASSFVSVDGELFF
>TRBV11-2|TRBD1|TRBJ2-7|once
TGTGCCAGCAGCTTCGCACAGGGGGTTTACGAGCAGTACTTC
CASSFAQGVYEQYF
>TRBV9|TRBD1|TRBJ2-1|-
TGTGCCAGCAGCGTAGGCTGGGACAGTACCTACAATGAGCAGTTCTTC
CASSVGWDSTYNEQFF
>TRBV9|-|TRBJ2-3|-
TGTGCCAGCAGCCCCTACGGAGGGCTTCTCGACTTCGGCACAGATACGCAGTATTTT
CASSPYGGLLDFGTDTQYF
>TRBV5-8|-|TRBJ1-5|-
TGTGCCAGCAGCCAGAACGAGGTGGTGCCCCAGCATTTT
CASSQNEVVPQHF
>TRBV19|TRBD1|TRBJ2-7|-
TGTGCCAGTAGTATTGCAGGGGGATACGAGCAGTACTTC
CASSIAGGYEQYF
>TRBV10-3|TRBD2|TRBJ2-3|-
TGTGCCATCAGTGGGACTAGCGGGAGTGCAGATACGCAGTATTTT
CAISGTSGSADTQYF
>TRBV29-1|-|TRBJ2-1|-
TGCAGCGTTGGGCGGCGGGACGGGGATGAGCAGTTCTTC
CSVGRRDGDEQFF
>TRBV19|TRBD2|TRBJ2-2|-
TGTGCCAGTGGAGGACTAGCCCAGATTAACACCGGGGAGCTGTTTTTT
CASGGLAQINTGELFF
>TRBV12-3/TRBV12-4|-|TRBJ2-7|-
TGTGCCAGCAGTCTCGTACAGACCGAGCAGTACTTC
CASSLVQTEQYF